Listed below are T cell receptor beta chains from one sample, sequenced in a study of cytomegalovirus exposure and HLA in healthy donors. Sequencing was performed with immunoSEQ multiplex PCR; in TCRdb, only in-frame clones are kept and a portion is missing. The table lists about 170,000 clones, approximately 67% of them singletons. Input material: PBMCs. The receptors were gathered from a man aged 35-49 years in good health and CMV-seronegative. Each CDR3 is given with its conserved first and last residue. D genes are given only for firm matches. Only part of the rows carry a size: once, few, many, or a class if the clone is expanded.

V	J	D	size	DNA	CDR3
TRBV30	TRBJ1-5	TRBD1	NA	TGTGCCTGGAGTGGAGACAGGGTTGGACAGCCCCAGCATTTT	CAWSGDRVGQPQHF
TRBV2	TRBJ2-3	TRBD2	few	TGTGCCAGCAGTGTCCGGGAGGCGATTTCTAGCACAGATACGCAGTATTTT	CASSVREAISSTDTQYF
TRBV19	TRBJ2-7	NA	NA	TGTGCCAGTAGTATATCAGGGTACGAGCAGTACTTC	CASSISGYEQYF
TRBV5-1	TRBJ2-7	TRBD2	NA	TGCGCCAGCAGCCTCAACTATTTCGGGACTAGCGGCCACGAGCAGTACTTC	CASSLNYFGTSGHEQYF
TRBV9	TRBJ2-5	TRBD2	NA	TGTGCCAGCAGCTCACAAGCTAGCGGGAGTTGGGAGACCCAGTACTTC	CASSSQASGSWETQYF
TRBV7-2	TRBJ1-1	NA	few	TGTGCCAGCAGCCCCCAGGGGTGGGATGCTTTCTTT	CASSPQGWDAFF
TRBV5-1	TRBJ2-5	NA	NA	TGCGCCAGCAGCCACCGTGGGGCCCAAGAGACCCAGTACTTC	CASSHRGAQETQYF
TRBV5-6	TRBJ2-1	TRBD1	few	TGTGCCAGCAGCTTGGACGAGGGGGCTGAGCAGTTCTTC	CASSLDEGAEQFF
TRBV11-2	TRBJ2-3	TRBD2	few	TGTGCCAGCGGCCGCGGGAGGGGGACAGATACGCAGTATTTT	CASGRGRGTDTQYF
TRBV19	TRBJ2-4	TRBD2	few	TGTGCCAGTGGGGGGGGTTCCTCACACATTCAGTACTTC	CASGGGSSHIQYF
TRBV7-9	TRBJ2-5	NA	few	TGTGCCAGCAACCCTGACAGCCAAGAGACCCAGTACTTC	CASNPDSQETQYF
TRBV7-8	TRBJ2-1	TRBD1	NA	TGTGCCAGCAGCCCCCCCGGGACAGAAAATGAGCAGTTCTTC	CASSPPGTENEQFF
TRBV29-1	TRBJ2-1	TRBD2	NA	TGCAGCGTTGTACTAAGCGGGAGCCCCGGTGAGCAGTTCTTC	CSVVLSGSPGEQFF
TRBV2	TRBJ2-5	TRBD2	NA	TGTGCCAGCAGTCTAGCGGGGGGCCCTCAAGAGACCCAGTACTTC	CASSLAGGPQETQYF
TRBV11-2	TRBJ2-3	TRBD1	NA	TGTGCCAGCAGCTTAGAAACCTGGACAGGGGAGCTTTGGGACACAGATACGCAGTATTTT	CASSLETWTGELWDTDTQYF
TRBV27	TRBJ1-2	NA	NA	TGTGCCGGACAACCATCGGGTCGAGGCTACACCTTC	CAGQPSGRGYTF
TRBV7-2	TRBJ2-7	NA	few	TGTGCCAGCAGCTTATATCCGGTAAACTCCTACGAGCAGTACTTC	CASSLYPVNSYEQYF
TRBV7-9	TRBJ2-7	TRBD2	few	TGTTCCAGCAGCTCGAGCAGCGGGGGTCGCGACGAGCAGTACTTC	CSSSSSSGGRDEQYF
TRBV28	TRBJ1-2	TRBD1	NA	TGTGCCAGCAGACCGGGACAGCGCATCTATGGCTACACCTTC	CASRPGQRIYGYTF
TRBV6-1	TRBJ2-5	TRBD2	few	TGTGCCAGCAGTGAAAGGGGAGTTAGGCCTAGCGGGAGATTAGAGACCCAGTACTTC	CASSERGVRPSGRLETQYF
TRBV19	TRBJ2-7	TRBD2	NA	TGTGCCACCAAACGTGGGGGGGAATCCTACGAGCAGTACTTC	CATKRGGESYEQYF
TRBV5-1	TRBJ1-1	NA	NA	TGCGCCAGCAGCTTGGGCCAGGTAGGCACTGAAGCTTTCTTT	CASSLGQVGTEAFF
TRBV18	TRBJ2-7	NA	NA	TGTGCCAGCTCACCAAGCGGGCAGGGAGGCGAGCAGTACTTC	CASSPSGQGGEQYF
TRBV5-5	TRBJ1-5	NA	few	TGTGCCAGCAGCTTGGACAGGAGCTATAGCAATCAGCCCCAGCATTTT	CASSLDRSYSNQPQHF
TRBV9	TRBJ2-2	NA	NA	TGTGCCAGCGCACTTCGCACCGGGGAGCTGTTTTTT	CASALRTGELFF
TRBV19	TRBJ1-6	NA	once	TGTGCCAGTAGTATAGATCTGAGGCCCGGGGATAATTCACCCCTCCACTTT	CASSIDLRPGDNSPLHF